This T cell receptor beta chain was documented in a study of chemoradiotherapy in HPV16-positive cancers. Details on this clone: The antigen remains undetermined.

The CDR3 length is 20 residues. Whole-study findings and limits: HPV-specific T cells were functionally defined from only a couple of HPV16-positive patients. During treatment, candidate HPV-specific clones and E7-related motifs expanded in tumor.

TCRdb keeps only in-frame clones here, not all; method: immunoSEQ multiplex PCR. The table shows 10,000 or so clones, with about four fifths occurring only once. The V call is TRBV21-1, the J call TRBJ1-6; the table's D call TRBD1 went unverified against the DNA. TRBV21-1 is classified as a pseudogene. The source material was blood, sampled from a patient who underwent chemoradiotherapy. The clonotype originates from a human donor with HPV-associated anogenital cancer. CDR3 nucleotide sequence: TGTGCCGGTCTACCTAAGGGGGACAGGTGTCCTTCGGACGATAATTCACCCCTCCACTTT. It translates to CAGLPKGDRCPSDDNSPLHF.